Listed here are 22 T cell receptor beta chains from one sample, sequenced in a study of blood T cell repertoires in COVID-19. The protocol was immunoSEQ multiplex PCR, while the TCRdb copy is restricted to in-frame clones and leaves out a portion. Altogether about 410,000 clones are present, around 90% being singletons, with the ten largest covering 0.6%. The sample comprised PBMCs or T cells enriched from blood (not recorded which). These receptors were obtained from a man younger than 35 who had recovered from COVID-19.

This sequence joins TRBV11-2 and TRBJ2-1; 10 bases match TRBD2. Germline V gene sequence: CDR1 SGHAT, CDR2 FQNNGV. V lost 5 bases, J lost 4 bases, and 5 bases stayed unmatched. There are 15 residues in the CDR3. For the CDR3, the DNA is TGTGCCAGCAGCCGCATTAGCGGGAGGTACAATGAGCAGTTCTTC. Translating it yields CASSRISGRYNEQFF.

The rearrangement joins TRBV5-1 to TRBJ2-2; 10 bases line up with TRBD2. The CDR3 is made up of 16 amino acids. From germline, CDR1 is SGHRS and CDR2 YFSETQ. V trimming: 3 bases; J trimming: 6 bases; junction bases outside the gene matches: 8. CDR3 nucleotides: TGCGCCAGCAGCTCCACGGGACTAGCGATTTCCGGGGAGCTGTTTTTT. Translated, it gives CASSSTGLAISGELFF.

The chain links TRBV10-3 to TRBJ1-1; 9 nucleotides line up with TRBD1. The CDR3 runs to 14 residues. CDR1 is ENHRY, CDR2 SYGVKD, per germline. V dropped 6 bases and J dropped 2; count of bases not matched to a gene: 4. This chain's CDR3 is CAISPTGGNTEAFF. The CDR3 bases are TGTGCCATCAGCCCTACAGGGGGCAACACTGAAGCTTTCTTT.

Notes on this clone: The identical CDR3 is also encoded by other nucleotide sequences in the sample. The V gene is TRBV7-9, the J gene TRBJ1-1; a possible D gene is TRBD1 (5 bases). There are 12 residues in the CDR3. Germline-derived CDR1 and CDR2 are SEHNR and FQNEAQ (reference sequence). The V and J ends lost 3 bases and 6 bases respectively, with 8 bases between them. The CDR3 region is CASSLGPAEAFF. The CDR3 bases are TGTGCCAGCAGCTTGGGGCCGGCTGAAGCTTTCTTT.

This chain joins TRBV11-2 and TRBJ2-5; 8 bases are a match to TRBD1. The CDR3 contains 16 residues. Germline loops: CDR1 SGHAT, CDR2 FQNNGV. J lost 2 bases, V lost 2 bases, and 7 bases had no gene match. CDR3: CASSLRTGTGQETQYF. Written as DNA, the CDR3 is TGTGCCAGCAGCTTAAGGACAGGGACGGGGCAAGAGACCCAGTACTTC.

The DNA for the CDR3 is TGTGCCAGCAGTCAAACAGTATCCTATGGCTACACCTTC. It is translated as CASSQTVSYGYTF. V gene TRBV12-3 or TRBV12-4 combines with J gene TRBJ1-2, with D hard to call. CDR3 length: 13 residues. The V end was cut by 5 bases, the J end by 4 bases, with 11 bases between.

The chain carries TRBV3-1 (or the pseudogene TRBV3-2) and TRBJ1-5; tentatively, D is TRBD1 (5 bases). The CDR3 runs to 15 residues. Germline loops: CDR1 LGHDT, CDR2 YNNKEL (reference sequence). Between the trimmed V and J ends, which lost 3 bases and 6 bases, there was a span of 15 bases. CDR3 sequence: CASSQEGTFTQPQHF. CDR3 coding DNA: TGTGCCAGCAGCCAGGAGGGGACGTTTACTCAGCCCCAGCATTTT.

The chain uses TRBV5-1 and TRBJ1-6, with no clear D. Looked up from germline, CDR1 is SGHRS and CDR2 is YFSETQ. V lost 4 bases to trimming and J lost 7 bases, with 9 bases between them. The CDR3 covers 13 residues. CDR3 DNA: TGCGCCAGCAGCCCGCTAGAGAATTCACCCCTCCACTTT. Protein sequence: CASSPLENSPLHF.

The CDR3 coding sequence is TGTGCCAGCACGGGGGGCCGATCCTACAATGAGCAGTTCTTC. Translated: CASTGGRSYNEQFF. The V call is TRBV28, the J call TRBJ2-1; a weak D match, TRBD2 (7 bases). This CDR3 is built from 14 residues. Deletions cut 7 bases from V and 1 base from J, with 11 bases between. The germline gives CDR1 MDHEN, CDR2 SYDVKM.

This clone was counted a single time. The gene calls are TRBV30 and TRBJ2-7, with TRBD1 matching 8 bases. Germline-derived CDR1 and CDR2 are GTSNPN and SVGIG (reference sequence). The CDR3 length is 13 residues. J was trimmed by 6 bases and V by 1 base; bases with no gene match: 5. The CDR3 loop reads CAWSGGQVLEQYF. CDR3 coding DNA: TGTGCCTGGAGTGGGGGACAGGTCCTCGAGCAGTACTTC.

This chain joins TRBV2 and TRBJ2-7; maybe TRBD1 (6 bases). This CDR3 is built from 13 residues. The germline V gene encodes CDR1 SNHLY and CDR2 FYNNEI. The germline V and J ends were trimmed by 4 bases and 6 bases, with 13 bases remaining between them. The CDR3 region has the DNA TGTGCCAGCAGTGTCGGCAGGGGCGTCGAGCAGTACTTC. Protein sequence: CASSVGRGVEQYF. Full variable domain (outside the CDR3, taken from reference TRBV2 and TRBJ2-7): EPEVTQTPSHQVTQMGQEVILRCVPISNHLYFYWYRQILGQKVEFLVSFYNNEISEKSEIFDDQFSVERPDGSNFTLKIRSTKLEDSAMYFCASSVGRGVEQYFGPGTRLTVT.

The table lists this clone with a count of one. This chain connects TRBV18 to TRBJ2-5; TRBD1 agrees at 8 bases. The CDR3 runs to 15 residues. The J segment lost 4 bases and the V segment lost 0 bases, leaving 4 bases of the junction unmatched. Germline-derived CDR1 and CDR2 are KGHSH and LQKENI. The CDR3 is CASSPPGQGRETQYF. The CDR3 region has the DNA TGTGCCAGCTCACCACCCGGACAGGGAAGAGAGACCCAGTACTTC.

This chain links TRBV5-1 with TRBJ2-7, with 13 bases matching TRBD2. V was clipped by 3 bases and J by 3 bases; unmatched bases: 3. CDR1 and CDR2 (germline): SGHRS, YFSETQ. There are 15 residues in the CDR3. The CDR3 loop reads CASSSGLAGLYEQYF. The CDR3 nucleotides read TGCGCCAGCAGCTCGGGACTAGCGGGGCTCTACGAGCAGTACTTC.

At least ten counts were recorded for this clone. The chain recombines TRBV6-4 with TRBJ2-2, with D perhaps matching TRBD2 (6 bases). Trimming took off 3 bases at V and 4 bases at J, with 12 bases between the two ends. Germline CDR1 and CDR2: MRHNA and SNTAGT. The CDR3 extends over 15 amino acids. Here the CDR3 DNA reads TGTGCCAGCAGTGATGAGGGAGGCCTCACCGGGGAGCTGTTTTTT. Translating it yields CASSDEGGLTGELFF.

The CDR3 DNA is TGTGCCAGCAGTGGGGGGGGGTATTCACCCCTCCACTTT. Protein product: CASSGGGYSPLHF. This chain connects TRBV6-4 to TRBJ1-6; D may be TRBD1 (5 bases). The V gene's germline CDR1 is MRHNA and CDR2 SNTAGT. Trimming shortened V by 4 bases and J by 8 bases, and 9 bases separated the two germline ends. The CDR3 extends over 13 amino acids.

This chain's CDR3 is CASTSRSGIYEQYF. The CDR3 region has the DNA TGTGCCAGCACTAGTAGGTCCGGAATCTACGAGCAGTACTTC. V and J are TRBV6-5 and TRBJ2-7; no clear D. Germline CDR1 is MNHEY and CDR2 is SVGAGI. With 7 bases removed from V and 3 bases from J, the gap between germline ends came to 16 bases. The CDR3 has 14 residues.

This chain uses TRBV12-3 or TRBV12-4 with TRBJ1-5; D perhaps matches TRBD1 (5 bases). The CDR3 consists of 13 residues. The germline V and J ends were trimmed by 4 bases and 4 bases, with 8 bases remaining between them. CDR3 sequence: CASSWGENQPQHF. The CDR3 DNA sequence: TGTGCCAGCAGTTGGGGGGAAAATCAGCCCCAGCATTTT.

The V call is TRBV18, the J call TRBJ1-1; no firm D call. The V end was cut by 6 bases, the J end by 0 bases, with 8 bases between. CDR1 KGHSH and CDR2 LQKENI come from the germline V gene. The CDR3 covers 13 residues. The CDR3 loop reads CASSRLMNTEAFF. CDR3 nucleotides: TGTGCCAGCTCCAGATTGATGAACACTGAAGCTTTCTTT.

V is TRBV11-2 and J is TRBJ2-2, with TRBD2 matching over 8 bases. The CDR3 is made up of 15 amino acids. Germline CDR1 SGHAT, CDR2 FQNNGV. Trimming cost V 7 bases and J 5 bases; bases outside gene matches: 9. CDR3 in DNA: TGTGCCAGCAAAAATCCTCGCGGGGGGACCGGGGAGCTGTTTTTT. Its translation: CASKNPRGGTGELFF. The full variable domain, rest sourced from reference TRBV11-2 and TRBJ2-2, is EAGVAQSPRYKIIEKRQSVAFWCNPISGHATLYWYQQILGQGPKLLIQFQNNGVVDDSQLPKDRFSAERLKGVDSTLKIQPAKLEDSAVYLCASKNPRGGTGELFFGEGSRLTVL.

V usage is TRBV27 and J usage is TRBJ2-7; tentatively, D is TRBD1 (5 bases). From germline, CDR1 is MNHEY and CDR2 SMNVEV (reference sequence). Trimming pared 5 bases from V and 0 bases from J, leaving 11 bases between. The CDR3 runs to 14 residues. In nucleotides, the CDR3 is TGTGCCAGCAGTCCACGACAGAGCTCCTACGAGCAGTACTTC. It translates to CASSPRQSSYEQYF.

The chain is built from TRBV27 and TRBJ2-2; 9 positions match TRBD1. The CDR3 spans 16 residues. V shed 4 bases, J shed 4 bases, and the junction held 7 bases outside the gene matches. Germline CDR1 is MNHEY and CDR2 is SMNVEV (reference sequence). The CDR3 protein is CASSYVGTGFTGELFF. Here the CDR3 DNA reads TGTGCCAGCAGTTATGTCGGGACAGGGTTCACCGGGGAGCTGTTTTTT.

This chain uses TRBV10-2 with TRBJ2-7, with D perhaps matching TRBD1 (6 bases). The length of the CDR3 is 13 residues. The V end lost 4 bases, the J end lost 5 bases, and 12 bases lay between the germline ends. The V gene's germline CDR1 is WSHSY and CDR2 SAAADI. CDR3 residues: CASSATGPNEQYF. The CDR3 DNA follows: TGCGCCAGCAGTGCCACAGGGCCCAACGAGCAGTACTTC.